This TCR beta chain appears in the sequencing data of a study of beta chain features in type 1 diabetes. About the research overall: Comparable age, gender and cell yields were observed in patients relative to healthy donors.

Per donor, one heparinised blood draw averaged roughly 110 mL. Germline CDR1 and CDR2: ENHRY and SYGVKD. V was pared by 9 bases and J by 0 bases, with 15 bases between. CDR3 size: 15 residues. Study outcomes and limitations: VDJ junctions from type 1 diabetes patients carried fewer insertions and larger deletions. Across patients, naive, central memory and Treg TCRB repertoires exhibited apparently greater similarity than was observed across healthy donors.

A few counts support this clone. Its antigen is undetermined. What was sequenced were expressed TCRB transcripts, since all of the isolated RNA had been reverse transcribed. Method: immunoSEQ multiplex PCR; TCRdb's copy keeps in-frame clones and lacks some. The sample records some 200,000 clones, approximately 11% being singletons. The receptor was isolated from a man between 18 and 29 years old in good health. The genes are TRBV10-3 and TRBJ2-1; D unresolved. Sequenced sample: central memory CD4+ T cells from blood. CDR3 coding DNA: TGTGCCATTAGGCCGTTGGTGAGCTCCTACAATGAGCAGTTCTTC. It specifies CAIRPLVSSYNEQFF.